A single sample is the source of the 30 T cell receptor beta chains below, sequenced in a study of shared clonotypes between healthy human individuals. Method: immunoSEQ multiplex PCR; TCRdb's copy keeps in-frame clones and lacks some. The sample contains about 680,000 clones, around three quarters of which appear only once. The material sequenced was memory CD4+ T cells sorted from blood. The sample's subset: CD45RA-negative fraction. The receptors were sampled from a woman under 40 in good health.

The chain combines TRBV5-1 with TRBJ2-1, with 12 bases lining up with TRBD1. Germline-derived CDR1 and CDR2 are SGHRS and YFSETQ. This CDR3 region has 15 residues. After removal of 0 bases from V and 9 bases from J, the junction contained 4 bases not matched to a gene. The CDR3 sequence is CASSLVGTGGGEQFF. The CDR3 region has the DNA TGCGCCAGCAGCTTGGTAGGGACAGGGGGCGGTGAGCAGTTCTTC.

The chain employs TRBV7-2 and TRBJ2-5; maybe TRBD1 (8 bases). The CDR3 totals 15 residues. Trimming took 5 bases from V and 4 from J, leaving 17 bases between them. CDR1 is SGHTA and CDR2 is FQGNSA in the germline V gene. CDR3 sequence (DNA): TGTGCCAGCAGCCCGAGACAGGGGAGGGGAGAGACCCAGTACTTC. It translates to CASSPRQGRGETQYF.

This chain joins TRBV6-1 and TRBJ2-5; D is possibly TRBD1 or TRBD2 (5 bases each). The CDR3 length is 13 residues. Trimming stripped 6 bases from V and 2 bases from J, with 10 bases between. Germline V gives CDR1 MNHNS, CDR2 SASEGT. The CDR3: CASSGTDQETQYF. The CDR3 region has the DNA TGTGCCAGCAGCGGGACGGATCAAGAGACCCAGTACTTC.

This clone was recorded only once. V gene TRBV2 combines with J gene TRBJ2-1; 10 bases align to TRBD2. The V gene end was trimmed by 8 bases and the J gene end by 2 bases; junction bases not matched to a gene: 6. CDR3 length: 15 residues. Per germline, CDR1 SNHLY and CDR2 FYNNEI. CDR3 protein: CASSLLAGTYNEQFF. CDR3 nucleotide sequence: TGTGCCAGCTCGTTACTAGCGGGAACCTACAATGAGCAGTTCTTC. Filled out from reference TRBV2 and TRBJ2-1, the complete variable domain reads EPEVTQTPSHQVTQMGQEVILRCVPISNHLYFYWYRQILGQKVEFLVSFYNNEISEKSEIFDDQFSVERPDGSNFTLKIRSTKLEDSAMYFCASSLLAGTYNEQFFGPGTRLTVL.

This sequence joins TRBV30 and TRBJ2-3, with D possibly matching TRBD2 (6 bases). Per germline, CDR1 GTSNPN and CDR2 SVGIG (reference sequence). The CDR3 is 14 amino acids. The V end was cut by 3 bases, the J end by 2 bases, with 12 bases between. The DNA of the CDR3 is TGTGCCTGGAGGCCCGGGCGGGACACAGATACGCAGTATTTT. This codes for CAWRPGRDTDTQYF. Variable domain in full (rest from reference TRBV30 and TRBJ2-3): SQTIHQWPATLVQPVGSPLSLECTVEGTSNPNLYWYRQAAGRGLQLLFYSVGIGQISSEVPQNLSASRPQDRQFILSSKKLLLSDSGFYLCAWRPGRDTDTQYFGPGTRLTVL.

This clone has a count of ten or more. The gene calls are TRBV4-1 and TRBJ2-3; D unresolved. Germline CDR1 is MGHRA and CDR2 is YSYEKL. This CDR3 is 14 amino acids long. V lost 1 base and J 4 bases, leaving 9 bases between the germline ends. The CDR3 nucleotides are TGCGCCAGCAGCCAAGCTGGGAAGGCAGATACGCAGTATTTT. As protein: CASSQAGKADTQYF.

The chain has TRBV7-9 and TRBJ2-7; 7 bases map to TRBD2. V trimming: 5 bases; J trimming: 2 bases; junction bases outside the gene matches: 12. This CDR3 is 16 amino acids long. Germline V gene data show CDR1 as SEHNR and CDR2 as FQNEAQ (reference sequence). This CDR3 reads CASSHRLGEGTYEQYF. The CDR3 nucleotides read TGTGCCAGCAGCCACCGGTTAGGGGAGGGGACCTACGAGCAGTACTTC.

The chain recombines TRBV9 with TRBJ1-2, with 8 positions matching TRBD1. Unmatched junction bases numbered 17, after V lost 6 bases and J lost 7 bases. This CDR3 has 16 residues. CDR1 and CDR2 (germline): SGDLS, YYNGEE. The CDR3 DNA reads TGTGCCAGCACTTACGGACAGGGTTTCAGATACAGTGGCTACACCTTC. Amino acids: CASTYGQGFRYSGYTF.

The chain uses TRBV21-1 and TRBJ2-5. TRBV21-1 is flagged as a pseudogene. The length of the CDR3 is 14 residues. For the CDR3, the DNA is TGTGCCAGAAACGGGCTCCCTGGGGGAGAGACCCAGTACTTC. It is translated as CARNGLPGGETQYF.

Comment on this clone: Other DNA sequences in this sample translate to the same CDR3. The chain uses TRBV15 and TRBJ2-7; the match to TRBD1 covers 7 bases. V gave up 1 base and J gave up 2 bases; unmatched junction bases: 2. The CDR3 is made up of 14 amino acids. Germline V lookup: CDR1 LNHNV, CDR2 YYDKDF (reference sequence). The CDR3 DNA is TGTGCCACCAGCAGAGGGACAGGAGCCTACGAGCAGTACTTC. The encoded protein is CATSRGTGAYEQYF.

The V and J genes are TRBV7-9 and TRBJ2-2; TRBD2 matches 12 bases. V shed 6 bases and J 4 bases; nucleotides not matched to a gene: 12. CDR1 and CDR2 (germline): SEHNR, FQNEAQ (reference sequence). The CDR3 has 18 amino acids. CDR3 in amino acids: CASRGFWTSGITTGELFF. The CDR3 coding sequence is TGTGCCAGCAGGGGTTTTTGGACTAGCGGGATTACCACCGGGGAGCTGTTTTTT.

Note on this clone: Other DNA sequences in the sample encode the same CDR3. The chain employs TRBV2 and TRBJ2-1; 10 nucleotides agree with TRBD2. J lost 1 base, V lost 6 bases, and 3 bases had no gene match. Looked up from germline, CDR1 is SNHLY and CDR2 is FYNNEI. This CDR3 is built from 15 residues. CDR3 sequence: CASSRLAGSYNEQFF. The CDR3 DNA sequence: TGTGCCAGCAGCCGACTAGCGGGTTCCTACAATGAGCAGTTCTTC. Supplemented by reference TRBV2 and TRBJ2-1, the full variable domain reads EPEVTQTPSHQVTQMGQEVILRCVPISNHLYFYWYRQILGQKVEFLVSFYNNEISEKSEIFDDQFSVERPDGSNFTLKIRSTKLEDSAMYFCASSRLAGSYNEQFFGPGTRLTVL.

V and J are TRBV30 and TRBJ2-7, with D possibly being TRBD1 (5 bases). CDR1 is GTSNPN, CDR2 SVGIG, per germline (reference sequence). The CDR3 sequence is 12 residues long. Deletions cut 4 bases from V and 0 bases from J, with 7 bases between. The CDR3 region has the DNA TGTGCCTGGAAGGGGCTCTCCTACGAGCAGTACTTC. The encoded protein is CAWKGLSYEQYF.

V and J are TRBV25-1 and TRBJ1-5; D might be TRBD1 (5 bases). Deletions cut 4 bases from V and 0 bases from J, with 10 bases between. Germline V CDR1 and CDR2: MGHDK, SYGVNS. There are 15 residues in the CDR3. The CDR3 here is CASSGVTGSNQPQHF. CDR3 nucleotides: TGTGCCAGCAGTGGAGTCACAGGTAGCAATCAGCCCCAGCATTTT.

The rearrangement uses TRBV9 and TRBJ1-3; no clear D gene. The CDR3 runs to 13 residues. Trimming left V 0 bases short and J 4 bases short, with 5 bases between. Germline CDR1 is SGDLS and CDR2 is YYNGEE. For the CDR3, the DNA is TGTGCCAGCAGCGTAGAAGTCGGAAACACCATATATTTT. Translated: CASSVEVGNTIYF.

The chain carries TRBV2 and TRBJ2-4, with TRBD1 identical over 7 bases. The CDR3 is made up of 11 amino acids. V was clipped by 9 bases and J by 10 bases; unmatched bases: 6. From germline, CDR1 is SNHLY and CDR2 FYNNEI. The CDR3 sequence: CARRQGSIQYF. Written as DNA, the CDR3 is TGTGCCAGAAGACAGGGAAGTATTCAGTACTTC.

There are a few counts of this clone. In DNA form, the CDR3 reads TGTGCCTGGGGCAACACAGATACGCAGTATTTT. This sequence encodes CAWGNTDTQYF. This rearrangement joins TRBV30 to TRBJ2-3; D ambiguous. V was trimmed by 5 bases and J by 2 bases, leaving 5 bases between them. CDR3 length: 11 amino acids. Germline loops: CDR1 GTSNPN, CDR2 SVGIG (reference sequence).

The V call is TRBV5-4, the J call TRBJ1-2; D ambiguous. Per germline, CDR1 SGHNT and CDR2 YYREEE (reference sequence). V lost 1 base to trimming and J lost 6 bases, with 7 bases between them. The length of the CDR3 is 12 residues. In nucleotides, the CDR3 is TGTGCCAGCAGCTTGTCAGGAGATGGCTACACCTTC. It codes for CASSLSGDGYTF.

This clone was seen only a few times. Other DNA sequences in this sample translate to the same CDR3. This chain connects TRBV28 to TRBJ1-2; D is unresolved. The length of the CDR3 is 13 residues. Germline CDR1 MDHEN, CDR2 SYDVKM. The germline V and J ends were trimmed by 3 bases and 0 bases, with 5 bases remaining between them. The CDR3, as DNA: TGTGCCAGCAGTTTGTCACCTAACTATGGCTACACCTTC. This gives the protein CASSLSPNYGYTF.

This clone occurred a few times. V usage is TRBV6-1 and J usage is TRBJ2-7; 9 positions agree with TRBD1. Germline V CDR1 and CDR2: MNHNS, SASEGT. V trimming: 3 bases; J trimming: 2 bases; junction bases outside the gene matches: 5. The CDR3 consists of 15 residues. The CDR3 spells CASSEKGTGTYEQYF. DNA of the CDR3: TGTGCCAGCAGTGAGAAAGGGACAGGGACCTACGAGCAGTACTTC.

Ten or more counts support this clone. The rearrangement uses TRBV6-1 and TRBJ2-1; a weak D match, TRBD2 (6 bases). Germline V lookup: CDR1 MNHNS, CDR2 SASEGT. The CDR3 loop spans 15 amino acids. Trimming removed 8 bases at V and 4 bases at J, with 18 bases between. The CDR3 sequence is CASAEGRLEYNEQFF. CDR3 coding DNA: TGTGCCAGCGCCGAGGGGAGACTAGAGTACAATGAGCAGTTCTTC.

This clone was counted once. The rearrangement uses TRBV4-2 and TRBJ2-2; TRBD2 matches at 10 bases. With V trimmed by 4 bases and J by 2 bases, 13 bases remained unmatched. Germline loops: CDR1 LGHNA, CDR2 YNFKEQ. The CDR3 has 19 residues. CDR3 coding DNA: TGTGCCAGCAGCCCATCGGGAGCGGGAGGGGGGCGAAACACCGGGGAGCTGTTTTTT. Translating it yields CASSPSGAGGGRNTGELFF.

The J gene is TRBJ1-1, the V gene TRBV7-9; D remains ambiguous. The germline CDR1 and CDR2 sequences are SEHNR and FQNEAQ (reference sequence). The CDR3 loop spans 13 amino acids. Deletions cut 0 bases from V and 2 bases from J, with 4 bases between. In nucleotides, the CDR3 is TGTGCCAGCAGCTTAGCCCATAACACTGAAGCTTTCTTT. This encodes CASSLAHNTEAFF.

The J gene is TRBJ1-1, the V gene TRBV28; possible D gene TRBD1, 6 bases. This CDR3 has 14 amino acids. Per germline, CDR1 MDHEN and CDR2 SYDVKM. V dropped 8 bases and J dropped 7 bases, with 20 bases sitting between them. CDR3 protein: CASERGGSLVEAFF. The DNA for the CDR3 is TGTGCCAGCGAGAGAGGGGGTTCCTTGGTTGAAGCTTTCTTT.

CDR3 loop: CASSSPGSGNTGELFF. The CDR3 nucleotides are TGTGCCAGCAGTTCGCCAGGGAGCGGGAACACCGGGGAGCTGTTTTTT. The chain joins TRBV6-5 to TRBJ2-2; D tentatively reads TRBD1 or TRBD2 (5 bases each). The CDR3 is 16 residues long. Germline CDR1 MNHEY, CDR2 SVGAGI. V was trimmed by 4 bases and J by 1 base, leaving 13 bases between them.

The J gene is TRBJ2-7, the V gene TRBV27, with D hard to call. The V and J ends lost 3 bases and 6 bases respectively, with 21 bases between them. This CDR3 has 16 residues. Looked up from germline, CDR1 is MNHEY and CDR2 is SMNVEV (reference sequence). CDR3 bases: TGTGCCAGCAGTTTTCTCTCCGGTGAGGTTAGTTTCGAGCAGTACTTC. This gives the protein CASSFLSGEVSFEQYF.

In this sample, this clone turned up once. The CDR3 loop reads CASRPLAGGEDTQYF. In DNA form, the CDR3 reads TGTGCCAGCAGACCTCTAGCGGGAGGGGAAGATACGCAGTATTTT. The genes are TRBV4-2 and TRBJ2-3, with TRBD2 matching 12 bases. Germline trimming cut 6 bases from V and 5 bases from J; bases unmatched to any gene: 6. In germline, CDR1 is LGHNA, CDR2 YNFKEQ. The CDR3 spans 15 residues.

This rearrangement joins TRBV9 to TRBJ2-2; D might be TRBD2 (6 bases). CDR1 and CDR2 from the germline V gene are SGDLS and YYNGEE. This CDR3 spans 14 amino acids. Trimming removed 6 bases at V and 6 bases at J, with 15 bases between. The DNA for the CDR3 is TGTGCCAGCACCGCCCACGGGGGTCCCGGGGAGCTGTTTTTT. It translates to CASTAHGGPGELFF.

The chain combines TRBV10-3 with TRBJ2-1; perhaps TRBD2 as D (6 bases). Germline assignment: CDR1 ENHRY and CDR2 SYGVKD. The V gene lost 3 bases and the J gene lost 6 bases, with 12 bases spanning the gap. The CDR3 has 14 residues. Here the CDR3 reads CAISEYTGSNEQFF. The CDR3 bases are TGTGCCATCAGTGAATACACCGGGAGCAATGAGCAGTTCTTC.

The chain employs TRBV19 and TRBJ2-1; TRBD1 matches 9 bases. V gave up 4 bases and J gave up 7 bases; unmatched junction bases: 14. The germline gives CDR1 LNHDA, CDR2 SQIVND (reference sequence). The CDR3 contains 17 residues. CDR3 nucleotide sequence: TGTGCCAGTAGTACAACCGCCCCCGGGACAGGGCGGAATGAGCAGTTCTTC. This sequence encodes CASSTTAPGTGRNEQFF. The whole variable domain, remainder taken from reference TRBV19 and TRBJ2-1, is DGGITQSPKYLFRKEGQNVTLSCEQNLNHDAMYWYRQDPGQGLRLIYYSQIVNDFQKGDIAEGYSVSREKKESFPLTVTSAQKNPTAFYLCASSTTAPGTGRNEQFFGPGTRLTVL.